Included here is one T cell receptor beta chain sequence, with context. The antigen is undetermined. The CDR3 consists of 14 residues. J was trimmed by 4 bases and V by 6 bases; bases with no gene match: 5. Germline loops: CDR1 MNHEY, CDR2 SMNVEV (reference sequence). TCRdb keeps only in-frame clones here, not all; method: immunoSEQ multiplex PCR. The sample consists of more than 45,000 clones, about 80% of them appearing once. This entry is derived from a study of PD-L1 blockade in urothelial cancer. Study in general: About 85% of the roughly 30 patients were males with bladder-origin urothelial cancer. The study recovered a median of about 140,000 T cells per blood sample.

The study's findings and limits: When measured at 3 weeks, tumor-associated blood clones expanded more in durable-benefit patients.

Each individual provided 1 to 8 samples (taken pretreatment and on-treatment). The source of this sequence is a man between 65 and 85 years old with urothelial cancer. The rearrangement uses TRBV27 and TRBJ1-4; 7 nucleotides line up with TRBD1. Sequenced material: PBMCs, taken around atezolizumab (anti-PD-L1) treatment. For the CDR3, the DNA is TGTGCCAGCAGATGGACAGGAAATAATGAAAAACTGTTTTTT. It is translated as CASRWTGNNEKLFF. Drawing the rest from reference TRBV27 and TRBJ1-4, the complete variable domain is EAQVTQNPRYLITVTGKKLTVTCSQNMNHEYMSWYRQDPGLGLRQIYYSMNVEVTDKGDVPEGYKVSRKEKRNFPLILESPSPNQTSLYFCASRWTGNNEKLFFGSGTQLSVL.